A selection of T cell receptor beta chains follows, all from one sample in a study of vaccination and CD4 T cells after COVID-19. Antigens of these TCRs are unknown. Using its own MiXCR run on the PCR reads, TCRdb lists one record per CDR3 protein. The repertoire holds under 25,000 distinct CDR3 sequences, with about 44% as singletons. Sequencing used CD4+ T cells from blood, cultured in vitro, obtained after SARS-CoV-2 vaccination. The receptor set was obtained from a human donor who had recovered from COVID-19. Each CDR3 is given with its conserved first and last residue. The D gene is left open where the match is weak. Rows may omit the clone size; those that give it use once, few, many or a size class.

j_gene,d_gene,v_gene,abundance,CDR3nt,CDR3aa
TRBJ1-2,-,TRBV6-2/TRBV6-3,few,TGTGCCAGCAGTTACGGGGGATTCTATGGCTACACCTTC,CASSYGGFYGYTF
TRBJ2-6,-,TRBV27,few,TGTGCCAGCAGTTTGGCTGGGGCCAACGTCCTGACTTTC,CASSLAGANVLTF
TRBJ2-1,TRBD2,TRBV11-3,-,TGTGCCAGCAGCTCCGGGACTAGCGGGTACAATGAGCAGTTCTTC,CASSSGTSGYNEQFF
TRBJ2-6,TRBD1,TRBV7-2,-,TGTGCCAGCAGCCCGCAACAGGGGGTCCCTTCTGGGGCCAACGTCCTGACTTTC,CASSPQQGVPSGANVLTF
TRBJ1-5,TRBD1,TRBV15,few,TGTGCCACCAGGACGGACAGGGGATATGGTCAGCCCCAGCATTTT,CATRTDRGYGQPQHF
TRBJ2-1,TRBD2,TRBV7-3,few,TGTGCCAGCAGCGCCCAAACTGCCGGGAGGGGGGATGAGCAGTTCTTC,CASSAQTAGRGDEQFF
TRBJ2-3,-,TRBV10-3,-,TGTGCCATTAAGTCAGGGGAAGGAAGCACAGATACGCAGTATTTT,CAIKSGEGSTDTQYF
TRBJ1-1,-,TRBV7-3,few,TGTGCCAGCAGCCTCCCGGGGAGCGGTGAAGCTTTCTTT,CASSLPGSGEAFF
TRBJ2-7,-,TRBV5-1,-,TGCGCCAGCAGCTTGGTTCCGGGCAGCTACGAGCAGTACTTC,CASSLVPGSYEQYF
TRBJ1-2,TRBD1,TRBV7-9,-,TGTGCCAGCAGCTTAGTATCAGGGGGCTTGGGAGGCTACACCTTC,CASSLVSGGLGGYTF
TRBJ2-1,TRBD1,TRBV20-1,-,TGCAGTGCTAGAGATCCCCAGGGGGCTTGGCAGTTCTTC,CSARDPQGAWQFF
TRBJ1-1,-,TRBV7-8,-,TGTGCCAGCACCAGACAGCTAAAGAACACTGAAGCTTTCTTT,CASTRQLKNTEAFF
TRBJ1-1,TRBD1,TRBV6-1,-,TGTGCCAGCAGGTCAGGGGGCGAGAACACTGAAGCTTTCTTT,CASRSGGENTEAFF
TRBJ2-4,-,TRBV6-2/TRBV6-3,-,TGTGCCAGCAGTTACTCGGAAGTAGCCAAAAACATTCAGTACTTC,CASSYSEVAKNIQYF
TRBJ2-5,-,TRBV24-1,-,TGTGCCACCAGTGCAGGGATACAAGAGACCCAGTACTTC,CATSAGIQETQYF
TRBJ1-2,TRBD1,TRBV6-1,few,TGTGCCAGCCAGAGGGCAGGGGGAGATGGCTACACCTTC,CASQRAGGDGYTF
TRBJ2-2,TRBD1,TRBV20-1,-,TGCAGTGCTAGAGGCCAGGACAGGGGGAACACCGGGGAGCTGTTTTTT,CSARGQDRGNTGELFF
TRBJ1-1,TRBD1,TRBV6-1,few,TGTGCCAGCAGCCGCGGACAGGGGGTTACTGAAGCTTTCTTT,CASSRGQGVTEAFF
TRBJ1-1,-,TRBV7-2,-,TGTGCCAGCAGCCTGCATTCTCGGGACTCGAACACTGAAGCTTTCTTT,CASSLHSRDSNTEAFF
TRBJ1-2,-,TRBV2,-,TGTGCCAGCAGTTACGGGCAGGGTCCCTATGGCTACACCTTC,CASSYGQGPYGYTF
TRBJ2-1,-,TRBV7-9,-,TGTGCCAGCAGCTTGGCAGGGGTCTACAATGAGCAGTTCTTC,CASSLAGVYNEQFF
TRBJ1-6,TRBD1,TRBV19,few,TGTGCCAGCAACCGGAGACAGGGAACCAATTCACCCCTCCACTTT,CASNRRQGTNSPLHF
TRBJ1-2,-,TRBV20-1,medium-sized,TGCAGTGGACAGAACCGGCAGGGAGACTATGGCTACACCTTC,CSGQNRQGDYGYTF
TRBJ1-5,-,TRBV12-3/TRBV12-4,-,TGTGCCAGCAGCTTTAGCAATCAGCCCCAGCATTTT,CASSFSNQPQHF
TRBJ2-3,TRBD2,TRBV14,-,TGTGCCAGCAGCCAAGAGCGGGAGTGGCCAGATACGCAGTATTTT,CASSQEREWPDTQYF
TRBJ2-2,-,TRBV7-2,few,TGTGCCAGCAGCTTGAACCGGAACACCGGGGAGCTGTTTTTT,CASSLNRNTGELFF
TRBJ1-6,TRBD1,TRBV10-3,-,TGTGCCATCAGTGACGGGACAGGGGGCAACGATTCACCCCTCCACTTT,CAISDGTGGNDSPLHF
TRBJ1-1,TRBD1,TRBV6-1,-,TGTGCCAGCAGTCCCCCCAAAACAGGGGGCGTTTTGTACACTGAAGCTTTCTTT,CASSPPKTGGVLYTEAFF
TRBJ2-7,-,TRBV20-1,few,TGCAGTGCTACCGGGACGGGGCCTAGCGCAAGCTCCTACGAGCAGTACTTC,CSATGTGPSASSYEQYF
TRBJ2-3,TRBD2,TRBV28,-,TGTGCCAGCAGTAAGCTGGGACTAGCGGAATCCACAGATACGCAGTATTTT,CASSKLGLAESTDTQYF
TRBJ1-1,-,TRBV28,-,TGTGCCAGCAGGCCAAGGGGTTCATGGACTGAAGCTTTCTTT,CASRPRGSWTEAFF
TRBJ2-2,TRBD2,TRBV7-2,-,TGTGCCAGCAGCTTAGTGGGGGGAGGGCGCAACACCGGGGAGCTGTTTTTT,CASSLVGGGRNTGELFF
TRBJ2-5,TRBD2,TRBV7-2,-,TGTGCCAGCAGCCCTAGCGGGACCCAGTACTTC,CASSPSGTQYF
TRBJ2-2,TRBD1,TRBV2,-,TGTGCCAGCAGTGGGACAGGGGGCGGTTGGGAGCTGTTTTTT,CASSGTGGGWELFF
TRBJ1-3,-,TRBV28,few,TGTGCCAGCAGTTTAAGGGACAACCCCTCTGGAAACACCATATATTTT,CASSLRDNPSGNTIYF
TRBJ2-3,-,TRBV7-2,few,TGTGCCAGCAGCACCCAATTGGGGCCCCCACTCACAGATACGCAGTATTTT,CASSTQLGPPLTDTQYF
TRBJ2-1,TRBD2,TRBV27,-,TGTGCCAGCAGTTCGGGACTAGCGGGAACCTACAATGAGCAGTTCTTC,CASSSGLAGTYNEQFF
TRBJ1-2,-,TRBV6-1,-,TGTGCCAGCAGTGGCCTCACAGAGGGTTATGGCTACACCTTC,CASSGLTEGYGYTF
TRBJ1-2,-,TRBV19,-,TGTGCCACACGGGACACTGTTTATGGCTACACCTTC,CATRDTVYGYTF
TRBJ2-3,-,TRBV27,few,TGTGCCAGCAGTCCCCAGTCAGATACGCAGTATTTT,CASSPQSDTQYF
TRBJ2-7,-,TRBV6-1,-,TGTGCCAGCAGTGAAGCCGATTACGAGCAGTACTTC,CASSEADYEQYF
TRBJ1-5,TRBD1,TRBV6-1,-,TGTGCCAGCAGCGACGACAGGGGACGAAATCAGCCCCAGCATTTT,CASSDDRGRNQPQHF
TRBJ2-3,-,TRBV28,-,TGTGCCAGCCGAAATTTGGAGACGGTGACTAGCACAGATACGCAGTATTTT,CASRNLETVTSTDTQYF
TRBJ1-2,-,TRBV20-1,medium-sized,TGCAGTGCTAGTGGCAGCGAGGTGAGGGGCTACACCTTC,CSASGSEVRGYTF
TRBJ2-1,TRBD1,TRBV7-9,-,TGTGCCAGCAGCCGGGACAGGGTAGACTATGAGCAGTTCTTC,CASSRDRVDYEQFF
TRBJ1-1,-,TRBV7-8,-,TGTGCCAGCAGCTTAGCGGCACCGGGCAGCACTGAAGCTTTCTTT,CASSLAAPGSTEAFF
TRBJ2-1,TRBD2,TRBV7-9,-,TGTGCCAGCGGGATCGGCCTAGCGGTTTTCGATGAGCAGTTCTTC,CASGIGLAVFDEQFF
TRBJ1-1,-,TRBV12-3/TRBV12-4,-,TGTGCCAGCAGTTTCGCTTCGTTGGGGGTCACTGAAGCTTTCTTT,CASSFASLGVTEAFF
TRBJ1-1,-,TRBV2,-,TGTGCCAGCGGAGGGGACCCCGGGATCAAGACTGAAGCTTTCTTT,CASGGDPGIKTEAFF
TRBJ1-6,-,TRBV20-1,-,TGCAGTGCTAGAATAGGACGGACGAGCTCCTATAATTCACCCCTCCACTTT,CSARIGRTSSYNSPLHF
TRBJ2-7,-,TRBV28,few,TGTGCCAGCAGGGGACCGGTCTACGAGCAGTACTTC,CASRGPVYEQYF
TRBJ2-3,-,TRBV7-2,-,TGTGCCAGCAGCGAAAAGACTGGTCGCGGCACAGATACGCAGTATTTT,CASSEKTGRGTDTQYF
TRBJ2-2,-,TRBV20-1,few,TGCAGTGCCGACGACCACGGCACCGGGGAGCTGTTTTTT,CSADDHGTGELFF
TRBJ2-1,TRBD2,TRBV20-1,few,TGCAGTGCTCAAACTAGCGCCCGAAGTAATGAGCAGTTCTTC,CSAQTSARSNEQFF
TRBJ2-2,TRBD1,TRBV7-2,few,TGTGCCAGCAGCCGCCCCCCAGGGGGCGGGGAGCTGTTTTTT,CASSRPPGGGELFF